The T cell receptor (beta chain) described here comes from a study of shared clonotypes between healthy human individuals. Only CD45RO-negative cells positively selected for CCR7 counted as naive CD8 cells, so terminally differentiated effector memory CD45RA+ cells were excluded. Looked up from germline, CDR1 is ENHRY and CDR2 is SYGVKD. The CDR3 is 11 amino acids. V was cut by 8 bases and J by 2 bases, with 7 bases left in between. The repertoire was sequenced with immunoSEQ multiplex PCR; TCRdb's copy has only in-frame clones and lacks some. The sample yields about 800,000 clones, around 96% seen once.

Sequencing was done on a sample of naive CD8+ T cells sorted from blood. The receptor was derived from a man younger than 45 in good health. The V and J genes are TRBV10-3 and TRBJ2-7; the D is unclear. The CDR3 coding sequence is TGTGCCATCTTTAGGGCCTACGAGCAGTACTTC. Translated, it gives CAIFRAYEQYF.